A selection of T cell receptor beta chains follows, all from one sample in a study of T-cell memory formation after mild COVID-19. TCRdb itself ran the 5' RACE reads through MiXCR, one entry per CDR3 protein. The sample lists 400,000 to 500,000 distinct CDR3 sequences, roughly 20% occurring once. The sample was PBMCs or a T cell subset sorted from them (not recorded which). The receptors come from an adult woman who had mild COVID-19 (a few samples of this study predate the infection). Cell type and time point are not known. CDR3s include the opening cysteine and the closing phenylalanine or tryptophan. Fields, in order: V gene, clone size, D gene, J gene, CDR3 length, CDR3 protein, CDR3 DNA. D genes are given only for firm matches. Only some rows state a clone size, as once, few, many or a class for expanded clones.

v_call: TRBV11-2
clone_size: -
d_call: TRBD2
j_call: TRBJ2-7
cdr3_length: 14
cdr3_aa: CASSNSGRDNEQYF
cdr3_nt: TGTGCCAGCAGCAATAGCGGGAGGGACAACGAGCAGTACTTC

v_call: TRBV10-3
clone_size: once
d_call: TRBD2
j_call: TRBJ2-5
cdr3_length: 15
cdr3_aa: CAISRTSGGKETQYF
cdr3_nt: TGTGCCATCAGCCGGACTAGCGGGGGTAAAGAGACCCAGTACTTC

v_call: TRBV24-1
clone_size: few
d_call: -
j_call: TRBJ2-1
cdr3_length: 13
cdr3_aa: CATSGRGYNEQFF
cdr3_nt: TGTGCCACCAGTGGTAGGGGATACAATGAGCAGTTCTTC

v_call: TRBV10-3
clone_size: -
d_call: TRBD1
j_call: TRBJ2-1
cdr3_length: 17
cdr3_aa: CAISELDRDGLGNEQFF
cdr3_nt: TGTGCCATCAGTGAGTTGGACAGGGACGGCCTGGGGAATGAGCAGTTCTTC

v_call: TRBV7-2
clone_size: -
d_call: TRBD1
j_call: TRBJ2-3
cdr3_length: 17
cdr3_aa: CASIRTGGGRMADTQYF
cdr3_nt: TGTGCCAGCATACGGACAGGGGGCGGTCGTATGGCAGATACGCAGTATTTT

v_call: TRBV5-1
clone_size: many
d_call: TRBD2
j_call: TRBJ2-7
cdr3_length: 14
cdr3_aa: CASSRTSGRYEQYF
cdr3_nt: TGCGCCAGCAGCAGGACTAGCGGGAGATACGAGCAGTACTTC

v_call: TRBV6-2/TRBV6-3
clone_size: -
d_call: -
j_call: TRBJ1-1
cdr3_length: 13
cdr3_aa: CASSYGGHTEAFF
cdr3_nt: TGTGCCAGCAGTTATGGGGGGCACACTGAAGCTTTCTTT

v_call: TRBV5-1
clone_size: -
d_call: TRBD2
j_call: TRBJ2-3
cdr3_length: 17
cdr3_aa: CASSLDTAGGLTDTQYF
cdr3_nt: TGCGCCAGCAGCTTGGATACGGCGGGGGGCCTCACAGATACGCAGTATTTT

v_call: TRBV5-1
clone_size: few
d_call: -
j_call: TRBJ1-1
cdr3_length: 15
cdr3_aa: CASSLEVSTNTEAFF
cdr3_nt: TGCGCCAGCAGCTTGGAGGTCAGCACGAACACTGAAGCTTTCTTT

v_call: TRBV6-6
clone_size: -
d_call: -
j_call: TRBJ2-1
cdr3_length: 15
cdr3_aa: CASSRELSGPREQFF
cdr3_nt: TGTGCCAGCAGTCGTGAACTCTCCGGGCCCCGTGAGCAGTTCTTC

v_call: TRBV3-1
clone_size: -
d_call: TRBD2
j_call: TRBJ2-3
cdr3_length: 18
cdr3_aa: CASSQLAGGIRDTDTQYF
cdr3_nt: TGTGCCAGCAGCCAATTAGCGGGGGGGATCCGGGACACAGATACGCAGTATTTT

v_call: TRBV29-1
clone_size: -
d_call: -
j_call: TRBJ2-7
cdr3_length: 13
cdr3_aa: CSVGAGTPYEQYF
cdr3_nt: TGCAGCGTTGGGGCCGGGACACCCTACGAGCAGTACTTC

v_call: TRBV30
clone_size: few
d_call: -
j_call: TRBJ1-2
cdr3_length: 13
cdr3_aa: CAWSLPGGEGYTF
cdr3_nt: TGTGCCTGGAGTCTCCCGGGAGGGGAGGGCTACACCTTC

v_call: TRBV29-1
clone_size: -
d_call: -
j_call: TRBJ2-7
cdr3_length: 13
cdr3_aa: CSVTGTVFYEQYF
cdr3_nt: TGCAGCGTAACCGGGACGGTATTTTACGAGCAGTACTTC

v_call: TRBV6-1
clone_size: -
d_call: -
j_call: TRBJ1-6
cdr3_length: 15
cdr3_aa: CASKWETGPNSPLHF
cdr3_nt: TGTGCCAGCAAGTGGGAGACAGGACCAAATTCACCCCTCCACTTT

v_call: TRBV12-3/TRBV12-4
clone_size: few
d_call: TRBD1
j_call: TRBJ2-1
cdr3_length: 15
cdr3_aa: CASSLRQGPYNEQFF
cdr3_nt: TGTGCCAGCAGTTTAAGACAGGGTCCGTACAATGAGCAGTTCTTC

v_call: TRBV5-1
clone_size: -
d_call: TRBD2
j_call: TRBJ2-3
cdr3_length: 14
cdr3_aa: CASSFGGDTDTQYF
cdr3_nt: TGCGCCAGCAGCTTCGGGGGGGACACAGATACGCAGTATTTT

v_call: TRBV6-6
clone_size: -
d_call: -
j_call: TRBJ1-1
cdr3_length: 14
cdr3_aa: CASSYSLGSTEAFF
cdr3_nt: TGTGCCAGCAGTTACTCACTAGGCTCCACTGAAGCTTTCTTT

v_call: TRBV29-1
clone_size: -
d_call: TRBD1
j_call: TRBJ1-3
cdr3_length: 14
cdr3_aa: CSVVGTDSGNTIYF
cdr3_nt: TGCAGCGTTGTGGGGACAGACTCTGGAAACACCATATATTTT

v_call: TRBV7-3
clone_size: once
d_call: -
j_call: TRBJ2-3
cdr3_length: 19
cdr3_aa: CASSSKGAATNPSTDTQYF
cdr3_nt: TGTGCCAGCAGCTCGAAGGGAGCGGCAACCAATCCAAGCACAGATACGCAGTATTTT

v_call: TRBV4-1
clone_size: -
d_call: TRBD1
j_call: TRBJ2-5
cdr3_length: 14
cdr3_aa: CASSPLGQGETQYF
cdr3_nt: TGCGCCAGCAGCCCCCTGGGACAGGGAGAGACCCAGTACTTC

v_call: TRBV7-6
clone_size: -
d_call: -
j_call: TRBJ1-2
cdr3_length: 14
cdr3_aa: CASSQRGKSDGYTF
cdr3_nt: TGTGCCAGCAGCCAGCGGGGTAAATCGGATGGCTACACCTTC

v_call: TRBV7-6
clone_size: few
d_call: TRBD1
j_call: TRBJ2-7
cdr3_length: 17
cdr3_aa: CASSLALQGALDYEQYF
cdr3_nt: TGTGCCAGCAGCTTAGCGCTACAGGGGGCGTTAGATTACGAGCAGTACTTC

v_call: TRBV7-2
clone_size: few
d_call: TRBD2
j_call: TRBJ2-1
cdr3_length: 15
cdr3_aa: CASSSGTSGTNEQFF
cdr3_nt: TGTGCCAGCAGTTCCGGGACTAGCGGGACCAATGAGCAGTTCTTC

v_call: TRBV5-1
clone_size: many
d_call: -
j_call: TRBJ2-1
cdr3_length: 16
cdr3_aa: CASSLEQVSSYNEQFF
cdr3_nt: TGCGCCAGCAGCTTGGAGCAGGTTAGCTCCTACAATGAGCAGTTCTTC

v_call: TRBV4-3
clone_size: -
d_call: -
j_call: TRBJ2-7
cdr3_length: 14
cdr3_aa: CASSQDSFRDEQYF
cdr3_nt: TGCGCCAGCAGCCAAGACTCCTTTAGAGACGAGCAGTACTTC